These 12 T cell receptor beta chains were all obtained from the same sample, sequenced in a study of OX40 agonist ivuxolimab in advanced cancers. Generated by immunoSEQ multiplex PCR, the TCRdb table keeps only in-frame clones and is missing some. This sample yields approximately 35,000 clones, of which 79% are seen a single time; around 10% belongs to the top ten. This specimen consisted of CD4+ or CD8+ T cells sorted from blood, obtained in a trial of the OX40 agonist ivuxolimab. The receptors derive from an adult with an advanced solid tumor such as melanoma, head and neck, liver or kidney cancer.

In its sample, this clone was seen once. This chain connects TRBV6-1 to TRBJ2-7; D could derive from TRBD1 or TRBD2 (5 bases each). CDR1 MNHNS and CDR2 SASEGT come from the germline V gene. V lost 3 bases, J lost 2 bases, and 20 bases lay in between. This CDR3 contains 17 residues. The CDR3 nucleotides are TGTGCCAGCAGTGAGGGGTATATTAGGGACGTACCCTACGAGCAGTACTTC. Protein: CASSEGYIRDVPYEQYF.

The chain carries TRBV27 and TRBJ2-2, with D unclear. The ends were cut back, 5 bases at V and 4 bases at J, with 17 bases in the middle. Germline V gene sequence: CDR1 MNHEY, CDR2 SMNVEV (reference sequence). The CDR3 runs to 16 residues. CDR3 nucleotides: TGTGCCAGCAGTGACCCGGGCGGCGTGAGCACCGGGGAGCTGTTTTTT. It encodes CASSDPGGVSTGELFF.

The V and J genes are TRBV6-4 and TRBJ1-5, with a tentative D call TRBD1 (5 bases). V lost 0 bases to trimming and J lost 6 bases, with 12 bases between them. The CDR3 contains 15 residues. CDR1 MRHNA and CDR2 SNTAGT come from the germline V gene. CDR3 nucleotides: TGTGCCAGCAGTGACTCGCGGCAGGGCGGTCAGCCCCAGCATTTT. This sequence encodes CASSDSRQGGQPQHF.

Details on this clone: Without the conserved terminal phenylalanine or tryptophan, this CDR3 likely stems from a read error. The gene calls are TRBV18 and TRBJ1-2, with unresolved D. CDR1 is KGHSH and CDR2 is LQKENI in the germline V gene. Deletions cut 6 bases from V and 0 bases from J, with 14 bases between. The CDR3 sequence is 15 residues long. The CDR3 sequence is CASSGSAGANYGYTV. The CDR3 DNA reads TGTGCCAGCTCTGGGTCGGCCGGGGCTAACTATGGCTACACCGTC.

This clone was seen a handful of times. The V call is TRBV28, the J call TRBJ2-2, with D tentatively TRBD2 (6 bases). The CDR3 runs to 14 residues. The V and J ends lost 8 bases and 6 bases respectively, with 16 bases between them. Looked up from germline, CDR1 is MDHEN and CDR2 is SYDVKM. This CDR3 reads CASGWRGRSGELFF. The CDR3 bases are TGTGCCAGCGGTTGGAGGGGAAGGTCCGGGGAGCTGTTTTTT.

The chain joins TRBV2 to TRBJ2-2; a possible D gene is TRBD1 (5 bases). Trimming stripped 1 base from V and 4 bases from J, with 10 bases between. The CDR3 runs 15 residues. The germline CDR1 and CDR2 sequences are SNHLY and FYNNEI. CDR3 region: CASSEVGVGTGELFF. CDR3 bases: TGTGCCAGCAGTGAAGTAGGGGTGGGCACCGGGGAGCTGTTTTTT.

This chain joins TRBV27 and TRBJ1-5; 10 nucleotides match TRBD1. The CDR3 is 14 amino acids. J gave up 6 bases and V 6 bases, and 5 bases lay outside the gene matches. Germline V gene sequence: CDR1 MNHEY, CDR2 SMNVEV (reference sequence). CDR3 loop: CASSIGQGGQPQHF. The CDR3 DNA sequence: TGTGCCAGCAGCATCGGACAGGGGGGTCAGCCCCAGCATTTT.

This sequence joins TRBV6-5 and TRBJ2-5; TRBD2 might be the D (5 bases). The length of the CDR3 is 14 residues. Germline CDR1 is MNHEY and CDR2 is SVGAGI. Deletions cut 1 base from V and 7 bases from J, with 13 bases between. Written as DNA, the CDR3 is TGTGCCAGCAGTTACTACAGCGGCGGAGGGACCCAGTACTTC. It codes for CASSYYSGGGTQYF.

The V and J genes are TRBV6-5 and TRBJ1-6; D unresolved. Deletions cut 7 bases from V and 0 bases from J, with 10 bases between. Germline values: CDR1 MNHEY, CDR2 SVGAGI. The CDR3 loop spans 15 amino acids. CDR3 in DNA: TGTGCCAGCACTCCTATTTCCTCCTATAATTCACCCCTCCACTTT. Residues: CASTPISSYNSPLHF.

The rearrangement uses TRBV28 and TRBJ2-7, with D perhaps matching TRBD2 (5 bases). The CDR3 totals 13 residues. With 7 bases removed from V and 3 bases from J, the gap between germline ends came to 13 bases. CDR1 is MDHEN, CDR2 SYDVKM, per germline. The CDR3 sequence is CASTNRGFYEQYF. Written as DNA, the CDR3 is TGTGCCAGCACCAATAGAGGGTTCTACGAGCAGTACTTC.

The V call is TRBV30, the J call TRBJ2-5, with TRBD2 matching over 9 bases. Germline V gene lookup returns CDR1 GTSNPN and CDR2 SVGIG (reference sequence). There are 13 residues in the CDR3. With 1 base clipped from V and 9 bases from J, the junction kept 6 bases outside the gene matches. For the CDR3, the DNA is TGTGCCTGGAGTGGCGGAGCGGGGGGCGCCCAGTACTTC. Protein sequence: CAWSGGAGGAQYF.

The genes are TRBV29-1 and TRBJ1-1; TRBD1 aligns across 9 bases. Germline CDR1 and CDR2: SQVTM and ANQGSEA. The CDR3 is 14 residues long. After removal of 3 bases from V and 1 base from J, the junction contained 3 bases not matched to a gene. The DNA of the CDR3 is TGCAGCGTTGAGGGGACAGGGCAGAACACTGAAGCTTTCTTT. It yields the protein CSVEGTGQNTEAFF. Complete variable domain (other parts from reference TRBV29-1 and TRBJ1-1): SAVISQKPSRDICQRGTSLTIQCQVDSQVTMMFWYRQQPGQSLTLIATANQGSEATYESGFVIDKFPISRPNLTFSTLTVSNMSPEDSSIYLCSVEGTGQNTEAFFGQGTRLTVV.